These T cell receptor beta chains were read from a single sample in a study of CD8 T cells in ankylosing spondylitis. MiXCR was run by TCRdb on the 5' RACE reads, yielding one entry per CDR3 protein. The table includes approximately 250,000 distinct CDR3 sequences, roughly a tenth detected once. The sample was blood, either unsorted or a sorted T cell fraction (not recorded which). The receptors originated from a male donor with ankylosing spondylitis or in good health (not recorded which). Both conserved end residues are part of each CDR3. The D gene is left open where the match is weak. Expanded clones are given a class, and other clones once, few, many or no size at all.

V gene	J gene	clone size	D gene	CDR3 protein	CDR3 DNA
TRBV27	TRBJ2-7	few	.	CASSNGRSYEQYF	TGTGCCAGCAGTAACGGACGGTCCTACGAGCAGTACTTC
TRBV20-1	TRBJ2-7	many	.	CSASRPSYEQYF	TGCAGTGCTAGTAGGCCGTCCTACGAGCAGTACTTC
TRBV11-2	TRBJ1-4	.	.	CASSFGGGGEKLFF	TGTGCCAGCAGCTTTGGGGGGGGCGGAGAAAAACTGTTTTTT
TRBV20-1	TRBJ2-4	few	.	CSASREAKNIQYF	TGCAGTGCTAGCAGGGAGGCCAAAAACATTCAGTACTTC
TRBV20-1	TRBJ2-3	many	.	CSPRPRGSTDTQYF	TGCAGCCCCCGTCCGAGGGGGAGCACAGATACGCAGTATTTT
TRBV25-1	TRBJ2-3	many	TRBD2	CASSDWGGSTDTQYF	TGTGCCAGCAGTGATTGGGGGGGGAGCACAGATACGCAGTATTTT
TRBV5-4	TRBJ1-4	many	.	CASSLGQKKLFF	TGTGCCAGCAGCTTGGGACAGAAAAAACTGTTTTTT
TRBV27	TRBJ1-5	many	.	CASSLKAGGAGISNQPQHF	TGTGCCAGCAGTTTAAAGGCGGGGGGCGCGGGGATAAGCAATCAGCCCCAGCATTTT
TRBV25-1	TRBJ1-1	.	.	CASSEDQAPTEAFF	TGTGCCAGCAGTGAAGACCAGGCCCCCACTGAAGCTTTCTTT
TRBV27	TRBJ1-2	.	.	CASSLSSLGGYTF	TGTGCCAGCAGTTTATCGTCCCTTGGTGGCTACACCTTC
TRBV20-1	TRBJ2-1	many	TRBD2	CSARAPGLGYNEQFF	TGCAGTGCTAGAGCCCCGGGACTAGGTTACAATGAGCAGTTCTTC
TRBV2	TRBJ2-7	many	TRBD2	CAILETSGSIYEQYF	TGTGCCATTCTCGAGACTAGCGGGAGTATCTACGAGCAGTACTTC
TRBV10-3	TRBJ2-3	many	TRBD2	CAISDEIAGGRSQYF	TGTGCCATCAGTGATGAAATAGCGGGGGGCAGGTCGCAGTATTTT
TRBV5-1	TRBJ2-7	many	.	CASSLRDGVYEQYF	TGCGCCAGCAGCCTCCGGGACGGAGTCTACGAGCAGTACTTC
TRBV12-3/TRBV12-4	TRBJ1-6	many	.	CASSLSNLGESSPLHF	TGTGCCAGCAGTTTAAGCAATTTGGGCGAGAGTTCACCCCTCCACTTT
TRBV12-5	TRBJ2-7	many	.	CASGLPTSPRAAYEQYF	TGTGCTAGTGGTTTGCCAACCTCCCCGAGGGCAGCCTACGAGCAGTACTTC
TRBV7-9	TRBJ1-1	few	TRBD1	CASSITGDGTEAFF	TGTGCCAGCAGCATTACAGGGGATGGGACTGAAGCTTTCTTT
TRBV20-1	TRBJ2-3	many	.	CSAVAATDTQYF	TGCAGTGCTGTAGCGGCCACAGATACGCAGTATTTT
TRBV20-1	TRBJ2-5	many	TRBD1	CSADREETQYF	TGCAGTGCTGACAGGGAAGAGACCCAGTACTTC
TRBV20-1	TRBJ2-2	.	TRBD2	CSASTSGAPGTGELFF	TGCAGTGCTTCGACTAGCGGGGCCCCGGGCACCGGGGAGCTGTTTTTT
TRBV12-3/TRBV12-4	TRBJ2-1	.	TRBD2	CASSLAGGRYNEQFF	TGTGCCAGCAGTTTAGCGGGGGGGAGGTACAATGAGCAGTTCTTC
TRBV28	TRBJ2-7	many	.	CASSPPHQGIYEQYF	TGTGCCAGCAGCCCACCCCACCAGGGGATTTACGAGCAGTACTTC